A selection of T cell receptor beta chains follows, all from one sample in a study of TIL therapy for anti-PD-1-resistant metastatic lung cancer. Using immunoSEQ multiplex PCR, the repertoire was profiled, and TCRdb retains in-frame clones only, with some absent. The sample records roughly 16,000 clones, over 70% being singletons. Source: blood, taken at baseline. The receptor set was obtained from a person aged 25 to 79 with non-small cell lung cancer. The CDR3 runs from the conserved cysteine through the conserved F or W. D genes are given only for firm matches. Only some rows state a clone size, as once, few, many or a class for expanded clones.

d_call	j_call	v_call	clone_size	cdr3_aa	cdr3_nt
NA	TRBJ1-1	TRBV19	NA	CASSLGFKGAEAFF	TGTGCCAGTAGTCTGGGGTTTAAGGGCGCTGAAGCTTTCTTT
NA	TRBJ2-4	TRBV2	NA	CASSDPTLVSKNIQYF	TGTGCCAGCAGTGACCCCACGTTGGTGTCCAAAAACATTCAGTACTTC
NA	TRBJ2-7	TRBV7-8	NA	CASSLPGTRSDYEQYF	TGTGCCAGCAGCTTACCCGGGACAAGATCGGACTACGAGCAGTACTTC
NA	TRBJ1-3	TRBV7-2	NA	CASSVGPEKGNTIYF	TGTGCCAGCAGCGTCGGGCCAGAAAAAGGAAACACCATATATTTT
NA	TRBJ1-1	TRBV7-3	few	CASSLGPGMDEAFF	TGTGCCAGCAGCTTAGGACCAGGGATGGATGAAGCTTTCTTT
TRBD1	TRBJ1-2	TRBV5-8	NA	CASSQRIGTAIYGYTF	TGTGCCAGCAGCCAGCGGATCGGGACAGCCATCTATGGCTACACCTTC
NA	TRBJ1-3	TRBV7-9	NA	CASSPGVAAGNTIYF	TGTGCCAGCAGCCCAGGGGTGGCGGCTGGAAACACCATATATTTT
NA	TRBJ2-5	TRBV7-3	NA	CASSLDSGGSETQYF	TGTGCCAGCAGCTTAGACTCTGGGGGAAGTGAGACCCAGTACTTC
NA	TRBJ2-7	TRBV10-3	NA	CAISPESPGIGPYEQYF	TGTGCCATCAGTCCCGAGTCACCTGGGATTGGGCCCTACGAGCAGTACTTC
TRBD1	TRBJ2-7	TRBV5-1	once	CASRRQGTYEQYF	TGCGCCAGCAGGCGACAGGGCACCTACGAGCAGTACTTC
NA	TRBJ2-3	TRBV6-5	NA	CASSPGHSRDTQYF	TGTGCCAGCAGTCCTGGACATTCCAGGGATACGCAGTATTTT
NA	TRBJ1-2	TRBV19	NA	CASSMRAESGGYTF	TGTGCCAGTAGTATGAGGGCCGAGTCTGGGGGCTACACCTTC
NA	TRBJ2-3	TRBV4-3	NA	CASSQDPQAGSTDTQYF	TGCGCCAGCAGCCAAGACCCGCAGGCGGGAAGCACAGATACGCAGTATTTT
NA	TRBJ1-6	TRBV5-4	few	CASSPPGEGISPLHF	TGTGCCAGCAGCCCCCCGGGTGAAGGGATTTCACCCCTCCACTTT
NA	TRBJ1-4	TRBV18	NA	CASSPTSGREKLFF	TGTGCCAGCTCACCAACGTCAGGGAGGGAAAAACTGTTTTTT
TRBD1	TRBJ1-5	TRBV10-2	NA	CASSRDSRGNQPQHF	TGCGCCAGCAGCCGGGACAGCCGGGGGAATCAGCCCCAGCATTTT
TRBD1	TRBJ1-2	TRBV11-2	NA	CASSPGTAYGYTF	TGTGCCAGCAGCCCCGGGACAGCCTATGGCTACACCTTC
NA	TRBJ1-4	TRBV2	NA	CASSEPKVANEKLFF	TGTGCCAGCAGTGAACCCAAGGTAGCTAATGAAAAACTGTTTTTT
NA	TRBJ2-2	TRBV5-1	NA	CASSLAPGSGTGELFF	TGCGCCAGCAGCTTGGCTCCAGGGTCCGGCACCGGGGAGCTGTTTTTT
NA	TRBJ2-7	TRBV27	NA	CASSPAGRDYEQYF	TGTGCCAGCAGTCCAGCGGGCAGGGACTACGAGCAGTACTTC
NA	TRBJ1-3	TRBV30	NA	CAWSVAGVSGNTIYF	TGTGCCTGGAGTGTGGCAGGGGTATCTGGAAACACCATATATTTT
TRBD1	TRBJ1-5	TRBV7-3	once	CASSVETGGNQPQHF	TGTGCCAGCAGCGTCGAGACAGGGGGCAATCAGCCCCAGCATTTT
TRBD2	TRBJ2-3	TRBV11-1	NA	CASSLGRGTRTDTQYF	TGTGCCAGCAGCTTAGGGCGGGGGACCCGCACAGATACGCAGTATTTT
TRBD2	TRBJ2-7	TRBV7-2	NA	CASSLVAGGMYEQYF	TGTGCCAGCAGCTTAGTAGCGGGGGGAATGTACGAGCAGTACTTC
NA	TRBJ2-7	TRBV6-1	once	CASSEDASSYEQYF	TGTGCCAGCAGTGAAGACGCGAGCTCCTACGAGCAGTACTTC
TRBD1	TRBJ2-2	TRBV19	NA	CASRMGQGGHGELFF	TGTGCCAGTAGAATGGGACAGGGGGGACACGGGGAGCTGTTTTTT
TRBD1	TRBJ2-1	TRBV7-2	NA	CASSLGTMTGATTYNEQFF	TGTGCCAGCAGCTTAGGCACTATGACAGGGGCGACCACCTACAATGAGCAGTTCTTC
NA	TRBJ1-3	TRBV9	NA	CASSVEGGHGNTIYF	TGTGCCAGCAGCGTAGAGGGTGGGCATGGAAACACCATATATTTT
TRBD2	TRBJ2-5	TRBV7-2	NA	CASSLGGVAGQETQYF	TGTGCCAGCAGCTTAGGCGGGGTAGCGGGGCAAGAGACCCAGTACTTC
NA	TRBJ1-1	TRBV25-1	NA	CASSEGGMNTEAFF	TGTGCCAGCAGTGAGGGGGGAATGAACACTGAAGCTTTCTTT
TRBD2	TRBJ2-3	TRBV5-3	NA	CASKWRRGASTDTQYF	TGTGCTTCTAAGTGGCGGCGGGGGGCTAGCACAGATACGCAGTATTTT
TRBD2	TRBJ2-1	TRBV6-1	NA	CASSERSSGGYEQFF	TGTGCCAGCAGTGAACGGTCTAGCGGGGGATATGAGCAGTTCTTC
NA	TRBJ2-7	TRBV6-6	NA	CASSYTQTGPNNEQYF	TGTGCCAGCAGTTACACACAGACAGGACCTAACAACGAGCAGTACTTC
TRBD1	TRBJ2-1	TRBV6-6	few	CASKIMGQAYNEQFF	TGTGCCAGCAAGATCATGGGACAGGCCTACAATGAGCAGTTCTTC
TRBD1	TRBJ1-5	TRBV6-6	once	CASSYTGTAQPQHF	TGTGCCAGCAGTTACACGGGGACAGCTCAGCCCCAGCATTTT
TRBD1	TRBJ1-1	TRBV5-1	NA	CASSLREPGQGGSEAFF	TGCGCCAGCAGCCTCCGAGAGCCCGGACAGGGAGGCTCTGAAGCTTTCTTT
TRBD1	TRBJ1-5	TRBV19	NA	CASSSTDRGRRQPQHF	TGTGCCAGTAGTTCGACGGACAGGGGGCGACGTCAGCCCCAGCATTTT
TRBD2	TRBJ2-7	TRBV7-2	NA	CASSFGTSREQYF	TGTGCCAGCAGCTTCGGGACTAGCCGGGAGCAGTACTTC
TRBD1	TRBJ1-1	TRBV9	NA	CASSVRAGGENTEAFF	TGTGCCAGCAGCGTACGAGCAGGGGGGGAGAACACTGAAGCTTTCTTT
NA	TRBJ2-7	TRBV5-6	NA	CASSLAPQNVHEQYF	TGTGCCAGCAGCTTGGCGCCCCAGAATGTCCACGAGCAGTACTTC
NA	TRBJ1-5	TRBV2	NA	CASSFSITNQPQHF	TGTGCCAGCAGTTTTTCTATCACCAATCAGCCCCAGCATTTT
NA	TRBJ2-7	TRBV18	NA	CASSPAGTPYEQYF	TGTGCCAGCTCACCAGCAGGGACCCCCTACGAGCAGTACTTC
NA	TRBJ2-5	TRBV7-2	NA	CASRDGNQETQYF	TGTGCCAGCCGGGACGGCAACCAAGAGACCCAGTACTTC
NA	TRBJ1-1	TRBV7-9	few	CASSPRRDMNTEAFF	TGTGCCAGCAGCCCCCGGCGGGATATGAACACTGAAGCTTTCTTT